A selection of T cell receptor beta chains follows, all from one sample in a study of shared clonotypes between healthy human individuals. Assay: immunoSEQ multiplex PCR; the TCRdb copy retains only in-frame clones and omits some. The sample gives 1,400,000 or so clones, approximately 98.5% of which show up once; approximately 0.38% is in the top ten. Sequencing was performed on naive CD4+ T cells sorted from blood. These receptor sequences come from a young man in good health. CDR3s include the opening cysteine and the closing phenylalanine or tryptophan. D genes are given only for firm matches. Size is stated for part of the rows, as once, few or many counts, or as a class when the clone is expanded.

J gene,CDR3 length,V gene,clone size,D gene,CDR3 DNA,CDR3 protein
TRBJ1-2,15,TRBV6-5,-,-,TGTGCCAGCAGCTTCATACCGGGACCCCACTATGGCTACACCTTC,CASSFIPGPHYGYTF
TRBJ1-2,12,TRBV28,-,TRBD1,TGTGCCAGCAGCAGGGACAGGTATGGCTACACCTTC,CASSRDRYGYTF
TRBJ2-7,15,TRBV5-4,-,TRBD1,TGTGCCAGCAGCGTAGGGACAGGCAAAAACTACGAGCAGTACTTC,CASSVGTGKNYEQYF
TRBJ1-4,14,TRBV6-5,-,-,TGTGCCAGCAGTCGGATCCAGGGTGGGGAAAAACTGTTTTTT,CASSRIQGGEKLFF
TRBJ1-1,13,TRBV30,-,-,TGTGCCTGGAGTAAACAGACACTCACTGAAGCTTTCTTT,CAWSKQTLTEAFF
TRBJ2-2,16,TRBV2,-,-,TGTGCCAGCAGTAGATTTGTGGGAGGCCGAACCGGGGAGCTGTTTTTT,CASSRFVGGRTGELFF
TRBJ1-5,19,TRBV6-1,-,TRBD1,TGTGCCAGCAGTGGGAACGGGGACAGGGGTCTCCCTAGCAATCAGCCCCAGCATTTT,CASSGNGDRGLPSNQPQHF
TRBJ1-4,15,TRBV7-2,-,TRBD1,TGTGCCAGCAGCGTATCCGGGACAGGCAATGAAAAACTGTTTTTT,CASSVSGTGNEKLFF
TRBJ2-2,13,TRBV13,-,-,TGTGCCAGCAGCACGAGGGGGTCCGGGGAGCTGTTTTTT,CASSTRGSGELFF
TRBJ1-5,14,TRBV7-9,-,-,TGTGCCAGCAGCTTATTTGGCCGGGATCAGCCCCAGCATTTT,CASSLFGRDQPQHF
TRBJ2-7,16,TRBV28,-,TRBD2,TGTGCCAGCAGATTCGCCGGGACTAGGGGACACTACGAGCAGTACTTC,CASRFAGTRGHYEQYF
TRBJ2-7,15,TRBV19,-,-,TGTGCCAGTAGTATAGCGGGACAAGCTCATTACGAGCAGTACTTC,CASSIAGQAHYEQYF
TRBJ2-7,18,TRBV7-9,once,TRBD1,TGTGCCAGCAGACTGGGGTCCGAGGGGACAGGGAGCTCCTACGAGCAGTACTTC,CASRLGSEGTGSSYEQYF
TRBJ2-3,16,TRBV29-1,-,TRBD2,TGCAGCGTTGAAAGCACTAGCGGAACTAGCACAGATACGCAGTATTTT,CSVESTSGTSTDTQYF
TRBJ2-3,15,TRBV6-5,-,TRBD2,TGTGCCAGCAGTTACGGGACTAGATACACAGATACGCAGTATTTT,CASSYGTRYTDTQYF
TRBJ2-3,16,TRBV11-2,once,-,TGTGCCAGCAGCTTGGTAGCAGGGTCTTTTCCGGATACGCAGTATTTT,CASSLVAGSFPDTQYF
TRBJ2-7,11,TRBV2,-,-,TGTGCCAGCAGTCTTAACTACGAGCAGTACTTC,CASSLNYEQYF
TRBJ2-7,15,TRBV6-1,-,TRBD2,TGTGCCAGCAGTGACCGACTAGCGGAAAACTACGAGCAGTACTTC,CASSDRLAENYEQYF
TRBJ2-2,16,TRBV9,-,-,TGTGCCAGCAGCGTAGGAACAGGGCCGAACACCGGGGAGCTGTTTTTT,CASSVGTGPNTGELFF
TRBJ2-1,14,TRBV29-1,once,-,TGCAGCGTTGAAGTACCCCAACACTACAATGAGCAGTTCTTC,CSVEVPQHYNEQFF
TRBJ2-2,16,TRBV19,-,-,TGTGCCAGTAGTATAGTTCCCCCCGGGCACACCGGGGAGCTGTTTTTT,CASSIVPPGHTGELFF
TRBJ2-7,11,TRBV6-1,-,-,TGTGCCAGCACTGATAAGTACGAGCAGTACTTC,CASTDKYEQYF
TRBJ2-1,18,TRBV4-1,once,TRBD2,TGCGCCAGCAGCCAAACGCAGGGACTAGCGGGATTAAACAATGAGCAGTTCTTC,CASSQTQGLAGLNNEQFF
TRBJ1-2,14,TRBV11-2,-,-,TGTGCCAGCAGCTTTCTCGGGGGCGCGGATGGCTACACCTTC,CASSFLGGADGYTF
TRBJ2-7,14,TRBV18,-,TRBD1,TGTGCCAGCTCCCCGGGACAGGGGGCTTACGAGCAGTACTTC,CASSPGQGAYEQYF
TRBJ1-2,15,TRBV7-8,-,-,TGTGCCAGCAGCCTCTTGGACAGACCGTCCTATGGCTACACCTTC,CASSLLDRPSYGYTF
TRBJ2-1,14,TRBV7-9,-,-,TGTGCCAGCAGCCCCACGGGCAATCTAGCGGAGCAGTTCTTC,CASSPTGNLAEQFF
TRBJ2-7,13,TRBV18,-,-,TGTGCCAGCTCCCCGACTAGTTTGTACGAGCAGTACTTC,CASSPTSLYEQYF
TRBJ2-7,18,TRBV28,-,-,TGTGCCAGCAGTTCGATCTTAACCCCTGCGGGGAGCTCCTACGAGCAGTACTTC,CASSSILTPAGSSYEQYF
TRBJ2-3,16,TRBV7-8,-,-,TGTGCCACCCGGCAGGCCCCGGGGTTGCTCACAGATACGCAGTATTTT,CATRQAPGLLTDTQYF
TRBJ2-7,19,TRBV4-1,-,TRBD2,TGCGCCAGCAGCCAAGCCGGACTAGCGGGAGGCAGCTTTTCCTACGAGCAGTACTTC,CASSQAGLAGGSFSYEQYF
TRBJ2-1,14,TRBV18,-,TRBD2,TGTGCCAGCTCTGCCGGGACTAGCCTCAATGAGCAGTTCTTC,CASSAGTSLNEQFF
TRBJ1-1,13,TRBV6-6,-,-,TGTGCCAGCAGTTCCCCCGCTTCGGGTGAAGCTTTCTTT,CASSSPASGEAFF
TRBJ1-4,13,TRBV18,-,-,TGTGCCAGCTCACCACCCTCGCAGGGAAAACTGTTTTTT,CASSPPSQGKLFF
TRBJ1-1,15,TRBV5-1,once,-,TGCGCCAGCAGCTTGAGCAGGGGTTATAACACTGAAGCTTTCTTT,CASSLSRGYNTEAFF
TRBJ2-1,14,TRBV28,-,TRBD2,TGTGCCACCAGGGGTAGCGGGAGGGCCGGGGAGCAGTTCTTC,CATRGSGRAGEQFF
TRBJ2-1,20,TRBV5-1,-,TRBD2,TGCGCCAGCAGCTTGGGCCTCGGACTAGCGGGACCGATTTCCTACAATGAGCAGTTCTTC,CASSLGLGLAGPISYNEQFF
TRBJ2-1,11,TRBV7-9,-,-,TGTGCCAGCAGCTTAGTCAATGAGCAGTTCTTC,CASSLVNEQFF
TRBJ1-5,15,TRBV18,-,-,TGTGCCAGCTCACCCAGGGACGGTCGAGGTCAGCCCCAGCATTTT,CASSPRDGRGQPQHF
TRBJ2-7,11,TRBV20-1,-,-,TGCAGTGCTAGAGATCTCCCCGAGCAGTACTTC,CSARDLPEQYF
TRBJ2-7,16,TRBV28,-,TRBD2,TGTGCCAGCAGTTCCCGAATTAGCGGGAGATCGCGGGAGCAGTACTTC,CASSSRISGRSREQYF
TRBJ2-1,18,TRBV9,-,TRBD2,TGTGCCAGCAGCTCCCCCCGGACTAGCGGGAGTCTTGTCAATGAGCAGTTCTTC,CASSSPRTSGSLVNEQFF
TRBJ2-5,15,TRBV7-8,-,TRBD1,TGTGCCAGCAGCCTACGCAGGGGGCAAGGAGAGACCCAGTACTTC,CASSLRRGQGETQYF
TRBJ1-5,14,TRBV10-3,-,-,TGTGCCATCAGTGAGTCGAAGGGAAATCAGCCCCAGCATTTT,CAISESKGNQPQHF
TRBJ2-5,14,TRBV18,-,TRBD2,TGTGCCAGCTCCGCTCGACTAGCGGGAGAGACCCAGTACTTC,CASSARLAGETQYF
TRBJ1-2,11,TRBV7-9,few,-,TGTGCCAGCAGCTCGTACTATGGCTACACCTTC,CASSSYYGYTF
TRBJ1-2,12,TRBV28,-,-,TGTGCCAGCAGTTTAGGGAACTATGGCTACACCTTC,CASSLGNYGYTF
TRBJ2-3,14,TRBV25-1,-,-,TGTGCCAGCAGCCCTCCCACGCCCACAGATACGCAGTATTTT,CASSPPTPTDTQYF
TRBJ2-1,15,TRBV10-2,-,TRBD2,TGCGCCAGCAGTCCGGGACTAGCGGGAGTCAATGAGCAGTTCTTC,CASSPGLAGVNEQFF